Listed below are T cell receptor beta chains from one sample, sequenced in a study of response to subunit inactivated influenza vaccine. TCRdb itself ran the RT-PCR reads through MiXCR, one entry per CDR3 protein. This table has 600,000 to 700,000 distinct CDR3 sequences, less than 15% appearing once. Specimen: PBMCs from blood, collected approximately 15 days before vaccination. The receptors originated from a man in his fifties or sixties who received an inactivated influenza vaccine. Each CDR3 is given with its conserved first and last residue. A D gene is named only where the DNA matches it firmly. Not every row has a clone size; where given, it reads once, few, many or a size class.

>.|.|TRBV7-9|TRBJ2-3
TGTGCCAGCAGCTTAGCGCTGCTAGATACGCAGTATTTT
CASSLALLDTQYF
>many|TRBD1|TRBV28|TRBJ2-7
TGTGCCAGCAGTTCCCCGGGACAGGGCTCCTACGAGCAGTACTTC
CASSSPGQGSYEQYF
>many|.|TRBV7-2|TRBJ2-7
TGTGCCAGCAGCTTAGACGCGTACGAGCAGTACTTC
CASSLDAYEQYF
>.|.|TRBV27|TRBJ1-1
TGTGCCAGCAGATCCAGGGCGAACACTGAAGCTTTCTTT
CASRSRANTEAFF
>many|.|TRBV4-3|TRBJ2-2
TGCGCCAGCAGCCGGACTTCCGCGAACACCGGGGAGCTGTTTTTT
CASSRTSANTGELFF
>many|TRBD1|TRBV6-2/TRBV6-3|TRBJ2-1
TGTGCCAGCAGCCCCGGGACAGGGGTATACAATGAGCAGTTCTTC
CASSPGTGVYNEQFF
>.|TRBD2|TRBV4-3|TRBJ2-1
TGCGCCAGCAGCCAAGTGCGGGGGGATTGGGTGCAGTTCTTC
CASSQVRGDWVQFF
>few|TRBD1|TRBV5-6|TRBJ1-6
TGTGCCAGCAGCCAAACCGGGACAGGGGTTTCACCCCTCCACTTT
CASSQTGTGVSPLHF
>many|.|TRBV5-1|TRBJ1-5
TGCGCCAGCAGCCCGGTGGGGGGTAGCAATCAGCCCCAGCATTTT
CASSPVGGSNQPQHF
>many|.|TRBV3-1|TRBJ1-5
TGTGCCAGCAGCCAAGGGTATCAGCCCCAGCATTTT
CASSQGYQPQHF
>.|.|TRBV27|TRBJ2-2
TGTGCCAGCAGTATACTTCACACCGGGGAGCTGTTTTTT
CASSILHTGELFF
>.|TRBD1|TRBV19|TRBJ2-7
TGTGCCAGTAGTATGGGGACAGGGGCCTACGAGCAGTACTTC
CASSMGTGAYEQYF
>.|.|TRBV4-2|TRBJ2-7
TGTGCCAGCAGCCAGGCCACGGGACAAGACGAGCAGTACTTC
CASSQATGQDEQYF
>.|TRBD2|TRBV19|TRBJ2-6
TGTGCCAGTAGTTCACAGACTCGGCTAGCGGGGGCTGGGGCCAACGTCCTGACTTTC
CASSSQTRLAGAGANVLTF
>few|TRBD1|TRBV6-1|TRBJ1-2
TGTGCCAGCAGTCCCGGGACAGGGGTTTTCCATGGCTACACCTTC
CASSPGTGVFHGYTF
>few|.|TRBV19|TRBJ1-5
TGTGCCAGTATGGGGCAGGGCAATCAGCCCCAGCATTTT
CASMGQGNQPQHF
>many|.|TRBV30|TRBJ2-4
TGTGCCTGGAGTGTCGACCGGACAGCTCTAGCCAAAAACATTCAGTACTTC
CAWSVDRTALAKNIQYF
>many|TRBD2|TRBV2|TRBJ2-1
TGTGCCAGCAGTGAAGAGCGGGGGACCTACAATGAGCAGTTCTTC
CASSEERGTYNEQFF
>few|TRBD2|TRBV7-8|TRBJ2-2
TGTGCCAGCAGCTGGACTAGCGGAGGTCGGGGGGCCGGGGAGCTGTTTTTT
CASSWTSGGRGAGELFF
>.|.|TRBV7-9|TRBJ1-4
TGTGCCAGCAATTGGGCAGATGAAAAACTGTTTTTT
CASNWADEKLFF
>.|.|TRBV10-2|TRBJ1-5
TGCGCCAGCAGTGATCAGTATAGCAATCAGCCCCAGCATTTT
CASSDQYSNQPQHF
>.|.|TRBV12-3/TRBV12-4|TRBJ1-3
TGTGCCAGCAGTCCACCTGAAATACAGGGTTCTGGAAACACCATATATTTT
CASSPPEIQGSGNTIYF
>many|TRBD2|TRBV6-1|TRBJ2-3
TGTGCCAGCAGTGGCCCCGTTACGGGGGGGGAGTATTTT
CASSGPVTGGEYF
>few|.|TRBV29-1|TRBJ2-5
TGCAGCGTTGACGGCTTGGTTTCCTCAGGGATCCCTCCAGCGGAGACCCAGTACTTC
CSVDGLVSSGIPPAETQYF